This entry describes one T cell receptor (beta chain). Data came from immunoSEQ multiplex PCR; TCRdb stores just in-frame clones and leaves some out. The sample consists of almost 35,000 clones, approximately 80% of them appearing once. These data belong to a study of blood T cell repertoires in COVID-19. CDR1 SGHNT and CDR2 YYREEE come from the germline V gene (reference sequence). The CDR3 is 15 amino acids. Trimming cost V 4 bases and J 4 bases, with 15 bases left between them. The sequence was obtained from a man older than 75 with acute or convalescent COVID-19. The chain joins TRBV5-4 to TRBJ1-3; a possible D gene is TRBD1 (5 bases). Material: peripheral blood. DNA for the CDR3: TGTGCCAGCAGCGACCGGACATCCCGCGGAAACACCATATATTTT. Protein sequence: CASSDRTSRGNTIYF. Full variable domain (outside the CDR3, taken from reference TRBV5-4 and TRBJ1-3): ETGVTQSPTHLIKTRGQQVTLRCSSQSGHNTVSWYQQALGQGPQFIFQYYREEENGRGNFPPRFSGLQFPNYSSELNVNALELDDSALYLCASSDRTSRGNTIYFGEGSWLTVV.